These 30 T cell receptor beta chains share one sample of origin, sequenced in a study of blood T cell repertoires in COVID-19. Here immunoSEQ multiplex PCR was the method, and the copy in TCRdb shows in-frame clones only, minus some. The sample includes 35,000 to 45,000 clones, roughly 92% of them seen just once. Sample: peripheral blood. These receptors came from a man aged 50-59 years with COVID-19, enrolled during active disease.

This rearrangement joins TRBV2 to TRBJ2-3; the match to TRBD2 covers 11 bases. The CDR3 sequence is 15 residues long. V shed 3 bases and J 6 bases; nucleotides not matched to a gene: 5. From germline, CDR1 is SNHLY and CDR2 FYNNEI. The CDR3 bases are TGTGCCAGCAGTGACCCGACTAGCGGGATGGATACGCAGTATTTT. It is translated as CASSDPTSGMDTQYF.

The V call is TRBV5-3, the J call TRBJ2-7, with D perhaps matching TRBD2 (6 bases). TRBV5-3 is flagged as an ORF with uncertain function. Trimming removed 10 bases from V and 3 bases from J, with 20 bases in between. The CDR3 covers 14 residues. The CDR3 reads CAPHLAGRRYEQYF. The CDR3 DNA follows: TGTGCCCCCCATTTGGCGGGGCGCCGCTACGAGCAGTACTTC.

The chain employs TRBV3-1 (or the pseudogene TRBV3-2) and TRBJ1-5; D is unresolved. The CDR3 covers 14 residues. Germline V gene sequence: CDR1 LGHDT, CDR2 YNNKEL (reference sequence). The V gene lost 4 bases and the J gene lost 4 bases, with 11 bases spanning the gap. Here the CDR3 reads CASSLVGFNQPQHF. In DNA form, the CDR3 reads TGTGCCAGCAGCCTAGTGGGCTTTAATCAGCCCCAGCATTTT.

The rearrangement joins TRBV19 to TRBJ1-4, with TRBD1 matching over 7 bases. The length of the CDR3 is 13 residues. The ends lost 5 bases at V and 7 bases at J; junction bases unmatched: 4. Looked up from germline, CDR1 is LNHDA and CDR2 is SQIVND (reference sequence). In DNA, the CDR3 is TGTGCCAGTAGTGTAAACAGGGGTGAAAAACTGTTTTTT. It encodes CASSVNRGEKLFF.

This CDR3 is CASSLVQGSALAKNIQYF. The CDR3 DNA follows: TGCGCCAGCAGCTTGGTCCAGGGGAGCGCCTTAGCCAAAAACATTCAGTACTTC. V is TRBV5-1 and J is TRBJ2-4, with D possibly TRBD1 on 6 matching bases. This CDR3 is built from 18 residues. Germline CDR1 SGHRS, CDR2 YFSETQ. V was shortened by 0 bases and J by 0 bases, with 16 bases between the two germline ends. Complete variable domain (other parts from reference TRBV5-1 and TRBJ2-4): KAGVTQTPRYLIKTRGQQVTLSCSPISGHRSVSWYQQTPGQGLQFLFEYFSETQRNKGNFPGRFSGRQFSNSRSEMNVSTLELGDSALYLCASSLVQGSALAKNIQYFGAGTRLSVL.

The chain uses TRBV11-1 and TRBJ2-7; 7 nucleotides agree with TRBD1. CDR1 and CDR2 from the germline V gene are SGHAT and FQDESV (reference sequence). The CDR3 is 15 residues long. The trim removed 5 bases at V and 0 bases at J, leaving 7 bases unmatched. The CDR3 DNA reads TGTGCCAGCAGCCTGTCGGGACAGTTCTCCTACGAGCAGTACTTC. It specifies CASSLSGQFSYEQYF.

The CDR3, as DNA: TGCGCCAGCAGGGGGGGATGGCCAACCTACGAGCAGTACTTC. Amino acid sequence: CASRGGWPTYEQYF. The gene calls are TRBV5-1 and TRBJ2-7; perhaps TRBD2 as D (6 bases). This CDR3 region has 14 residues. Trimming cost V 5 bases and J 2 bases, with 14 bases left between them. The germline V gene encodes CDR1 SGHRS and CDR2 YFSETQ.

This clone was counted only a few times. CDR3: CASSVGYRGPTDTQYF. The CDR3 nucleotides are TGTGCCAGCAGCGTAGGGTACAGGGGGCCCACAGATACGCAGTATTTT. The V call is TRBV9, the J call TRBJ2-3; 9 bases are a match to TRBD1. Germline values: CDR1 SGDLS, CDR2 YYNGEE. The CDR3 consists of 16 residues. V was pared by 0 bases and J by 2 bases, with 4 bases of the junction left unmatched.

This clone was detected once. The chain uses TRBV24-1 and TRBJ1-5; D is uncertain. V was shortened by 3 bases and J by 15 bases, with 14 bases between the two germline ends. CDR3 length equals 12 residues. CDR1 is KGHDR and CDR2 is SFDVKD in the germline V gene. CDR3: CATSDTSAGRHF. Here the CDR3 DNA reads TGTGCCACCAGTGATACGAGTGCCGGTAGGCATTTT.

V is TRBV18 and J is TRBJ1-4; TRBD1 might be the D (6 bases). The CDR3 has 19 amino acids. V gave up 1 base and J gave up 8 bases, with 26 bases separating them. From germline, CDR1 is KGHSH and CDR2 LQKENI. The CDR3 loop reads CASSPQRPPWDTVEEKLFF. In DNA, the CDR3 is TGTGCCAGCTCACCACAAAGGCCCCCGTGGGACACCGTGGAGGAAAAACTGTTTTTT.

This chain connects TRBV19 to TRBJ2-2, with 7 nucleotides matching TRBD1. Germline V gene data show CDR1 as LNHDA and CDR2 as SQIVND (reference sequence). V was clipped by 10 bases and J by 1 base; unmatched bases: 9. The CDR3 consists of 15 residues. DNA of the CDR3: TGTGCCACAAAAGTATGGACAGGGAACACCGGGGAGCTGTTTTTT. Amino acid sequence: CATKVWTGNTGELFF.

This chain links TRBV5-4 with TRBJ2-3; D not resolved. The CDR3 loop spans 13 amino acids. The V gene lost 4 bases and the J gene lost 4 bases, with 10 bases spanning the gap. Germline CDR1 SGHNT, CDR2 YYREEE (reference sequence). As DNA, the CDR3 is TGTGCCAGCAGCCAAGCGAACCCAGATACGCAGTATTTT. Encoded protein: CASSQANPDTQYF.

This clone was counted between two and nine times. The V call is TRBV6-1, the J call TRBJ1-1; D not certain. Trimming took off 4 bases at V and 7 bases at J, with 16 bases between the two ends. The CDR3 is made up of 14 amino acids. In germline, CDR1 is MNHNS, CDR2 SASEGT. Written as DNA, the CDR3 is TGTGCCAGCAGTGCAGCCCCGATCCGGGGTGAAGCTTTCTTT. Encoded protein: CASSAAPIRGEAFF.

V and J are TRBV11-2 and TRBJ1-5; D unclear. Trimming removed 1 base from V and 3 bases from J, with 7 bases in between. The CDR3 is 14 residues long. Germline assignment: CDR1 SGHAT and CDR2 FQNNGV. The CDR3 here is CASSLGLYNQPQHF. In DNA, the CDR3 is TGTGCCAGCAGCTTAGGCCTCTACAATCAGCCCCAGCATTTT.

The genes are TRBV6-6 and TRBJ2-2; 8 nucleotides agree with TRBD2. The germline gives CDR1 MNHNY, CDR2 SVGAGI (reference sequence). The ends lost 2 bases at V and 1 base at J; junction bases unmatched: 3. The CDR3 is 16 amino acids. CDR3 amino acids: CASSYGLAGNTGELFF. The CDR3 bases are TGTGCCAGCAGTTACGGGCTAGCGGGGAACACCGGGGAGCTGTTTTTT.

The chain has TRBV29-1 and TRBJ1-2; D possibly corresponds to TRBD1 (5 bases). Germline-derived CDR1 and CDR2 are SQVTM and ANQGSEA. The germline V and J ends were trimmed by 1 base and 3 bases, with 21 bases remaining between them. This CDR3 has 17 amino acids. CDR3 sequence reads: CSVEVYYRREGYYGYTF. The CDR3 nucleotides are TGCAGCGTTGAAGTATATTACCGGAGGGAGGGGTACTATGGCTACACCTTC.

This clone was picked up one time. The J gene is TRBJ1-1, the V gene TRBV28; a weak D match, TRBD1 (6 bases). This CDR3 spans 14 amino acids. Germline V gene sequence: CDR1 MDHEN, CDR2 SYDVKM. V lost 6 bases and J lost 1, with 12 bases in between. The CDR3 DNA follows: TGTGCCAGCAGCTCACAGGGCTCGAACACTGAAGCTTTCTTT. It codes for CASSSQGSNTEAFF.

CDR3 nucleotide sequence: TGTGCCAGCAGCTTAGATCAGCCCGGGGTTCACACCATATATTTT. Amino acid sequence: CASSLDQPGVHTIYF. The rearrangement links TRBV11-2 to TRBJ1-3; D is unclear. This CDR3 spans 15 amino acids. V was pared by 0 bases and J by 8 bases, with 14 bases between. Germline CDR1 is SGHAT and CDR2 is FQNNGV.

The chain uses TRBV24-1 and TRBJ2-2; weak D call: TRBD1 (5 bases). CDR3 size: 13 residues. CDR1 is KGHDR and CDR2 is SFDVKD in the germline V gene. The V and J ends lost 4 bases and 6 bases respectively, with 8 bases between them. The CDR3 reads CATSEIGAGELFF. The CDR3 DNA reads as TGTGCCACCAGTGAAATAGGGGCCGGGGAGCTGTTTTTT.

The chain recombines TRBV2 with TRBJ2-3, with D possibly TRBD2 on 5 matching bases. Germline V CDR1 and CDR2: SNHLY, FYNNEI. V shed 4 bases and J shed 0 bases, with 11 bases lying between them. This CDR3 is 15 amino acids long. CDR3 coding DNA: TGTGCCAGCAGTGGAGAGCGGCCCAGCACAGATACGCAGTATTTT. Encoded protein: CASSGERPSTDTQYF.

This chain connects TRBV28 to TRBJ1-5, with 8 nucleotides matching TRBD1. The CDR3 runs 16 residues. From germline, CDR1 is MDHEN and CDR2 SYDVKM. J was trimmed by 6 bases and V by 1 base; bases with no gene match: 8. The CDR3 nucleotides are TGTGCCAGCAGTTTATTGGATCAGGGGGCAGGTCAGCCCCAGCATTTT. It encodes CASSLLDQGAGQPQHF.

The chain has TRBV30 and TRBJ1-2, with D unresolved. V was trimmed by 2 bases and J by 6 bases, leaving 16 bases between them. Germline V gene lookup returns CDR1 GTSNPN and CDR2 SVGIG (reference sequence). The CDR3 contains 14 residues. CDR3 in amino acids: CAWSFGAPSHGYTF. The CDR3 DNA is TGTGCCTGGAGTTTCGGAGCCCCAAGCCATGGCTACACCTTC.

This clone was counted once. V and J are TRBV6-1 and TRBJ1-5, with TRBD1 as a possible D gene (6 bases). Between the trimmed V and J ends, which lost 2 bases and 6 bases, there was a span of 11 bases. CDR1 is MNHNS, CDR2 SASEGT, per germline. The CDR3 runs to 14 residues. The CDR3 region has the DNA TGTGCCAGCAGTGAATATAGGGGGGGTCAGCCCCAGCATTTT. Protein: CASSEYRGGQPQHF.

The chain uses TRBV3-1 (or the pseudogene TRBV3-2) and TRBJ1-1; weak D call: TRBD1 (6 bases). This CDR3 region has 15 residues. Trimming shortened V by 0 bases and J by 9 bases, and 17 bases separated the two germline ends. Per the germline V gene, CDR1 is LGHDT and CDR2 is YNNKEL (reference sequence). Here the CDR3 DNA reads TGTGCCAGCAGCCAAGATCTCGCAGGGGCTCCGAAAGCTTTCTTT. Translated, it gives CASSQDLAGAPKAFF.

This clone was seen a handful of times. The chain joins TRBV14 to TRBJ2-1, with 10 nucleotides matching TRBD2. In germline, CDR1 is SGHDN, CDR2 FVKESK. The ends lost 4 bases at V and 13 bases at J; junction bases unmatched: 4. The CDR3 consists of 12 residues. CDR3 in amino acids: CASSPTLAGQFF. The CDR3 nucleotides read TGTGCCAGCAGCCCCACACTAGCGGGACAGTTCTTC.

This chain links TRBV6-5 with TRBJ1-3; 10 bases are shared with TRBD1. Germline CDR1 reads MNHEY; CDR2 reads SVGAGI. The trim removed 6 bases at V and 2 bases at J, leaving 4 bases unmatched. The CDR3 covers 15 residues. The CDR3 sequence is CASRWTGGAGNTIYF. In DNA, the CDR3 is TGTGCCAGCAGATGGACAGGGGGAGCTGGAAACACCATATATTTT.

V is TRBV27 and J is TRBJ1-1; no definite D call. Between the trimmed V and J ends, which lost 4 bases and 3 bases, there was a span of 15 bases. Germline CDR1 MNHEY, CDR2 SMNVEV (reference sequence). This CDR3 contains 15 residues. In DNA form, the CDR3 reads TGTGCCAGCAGTTCATACACCGGCGCGGACACTGAAGCTTTCTTT. Translating gives CASSSYTGADTEAFF.

The V gene is TRBV28, the J gene TRBJ2-1, with D possibly being TRBD2 (6 bases). The germline V and J ends were trimmed by 7 bases and 3 bases, with 10 bases remaining between them. The CDR3 totals 13 residues. CDR1 and CDR2 from the germline V gene are MDHEN and SYDVKM. The DNA for the CDR3 is TGTGCCAGCACTGGGGGGTACTACAATGAGCAGTTCTTC. This gives the protein CASTGGYYNEQFF.

The chain employs TRBV3-1 (or the pseudogene TRBV3-2) and TRBJ2-7; no clear D gene. The CDR3 sequence is 17 residues long. V gave up 4 bases and J gave up 6 bases, with 25 bases separating them. Germline V gene sequence: CDR1 LGHDT, CDR2 YNNKEL (reference sequence). As DNA, the CDR3 is TGTGCCAGCAGCCCTCCTCCTCCGGTCGTCAACTCGGGCGAGCAGTACTTC. It codes for CASSPPPPVVNSGEQYF.

The chain links TRBV29-1 to TRBJ2-3; tentatively, D is TRBD2 (5 bases). Germline loops: CDR1 SQVTM, CDR2 ANQGSEA. V gave up 3 bases and J gave up 4 bases, with 14 bases separating them. The CDR3 covers 14 residues. For the CDR3, the DNA is TGCAGCGTTGAGAAGGACTTCTTACCAGATACGCAGTATTTT. Its translation is CSVEKDFLPDTQYF.